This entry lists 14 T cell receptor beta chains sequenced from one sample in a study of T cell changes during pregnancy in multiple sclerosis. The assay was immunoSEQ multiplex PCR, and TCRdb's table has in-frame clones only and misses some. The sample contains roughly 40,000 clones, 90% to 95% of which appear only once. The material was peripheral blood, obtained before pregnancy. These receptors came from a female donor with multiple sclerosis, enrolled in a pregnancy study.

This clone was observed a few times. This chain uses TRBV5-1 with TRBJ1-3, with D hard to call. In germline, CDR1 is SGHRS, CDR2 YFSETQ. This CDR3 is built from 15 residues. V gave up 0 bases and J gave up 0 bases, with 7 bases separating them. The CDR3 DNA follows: TGCGCCAGCAGCTTGGCCGGAGGCTCTGGAAACACCATATATTTT. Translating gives CASSLAGGSGNTIYF.

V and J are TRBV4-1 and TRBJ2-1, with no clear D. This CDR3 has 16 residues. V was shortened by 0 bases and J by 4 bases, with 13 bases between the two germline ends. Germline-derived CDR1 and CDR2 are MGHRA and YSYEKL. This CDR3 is CASSQDLARPYNEQFF. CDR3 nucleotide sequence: TGCGCCAGCAGCCAAGATTTGGCTAGACCTTACAATGAGCAGTTCTTC.

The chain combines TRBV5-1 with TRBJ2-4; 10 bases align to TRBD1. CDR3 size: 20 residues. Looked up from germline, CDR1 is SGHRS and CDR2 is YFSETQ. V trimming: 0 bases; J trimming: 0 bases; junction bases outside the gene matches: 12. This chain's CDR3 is CASSLAPGTGEPLAKNIQYF. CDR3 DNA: TGCGCCAGCAGCTTGGCCCCCGGGACAGGGGAACCCCTAGCCAAAAACATTCAGTACTTC.

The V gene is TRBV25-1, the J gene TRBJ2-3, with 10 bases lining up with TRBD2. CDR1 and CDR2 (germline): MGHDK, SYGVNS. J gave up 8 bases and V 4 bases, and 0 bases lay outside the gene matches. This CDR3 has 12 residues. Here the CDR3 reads CASSVAGGTQYF. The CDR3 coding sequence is TGTGCCAGCAGTGTAGCGGGAGGTACGCAGTATTTT. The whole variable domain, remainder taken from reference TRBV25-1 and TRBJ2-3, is EADIYQTPRYLVIGTGKKITLECSQTMGHDKMYWYQQDPGMELHLIHYSYGVNSTEKGDLSSESTVSRIRTEHFPLTLESARPSHTSQYLCASSVAGGTQYFGPGTRLTVL.

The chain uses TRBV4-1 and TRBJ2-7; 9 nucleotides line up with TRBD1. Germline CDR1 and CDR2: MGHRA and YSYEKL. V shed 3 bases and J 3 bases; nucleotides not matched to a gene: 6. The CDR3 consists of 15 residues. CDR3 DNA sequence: TGCGCCAGCAGCCAGGCCGGGACAGGGAACTACGAGCAGTACTTC. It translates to CASSQAGTGNYEQYF.

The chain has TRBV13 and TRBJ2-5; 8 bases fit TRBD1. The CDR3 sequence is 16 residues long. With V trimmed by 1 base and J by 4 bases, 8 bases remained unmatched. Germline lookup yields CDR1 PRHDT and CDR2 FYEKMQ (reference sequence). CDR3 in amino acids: CASSLEGRGRGETQYF. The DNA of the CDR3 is TGTGCCAGCAGCTTAGAGGGCAGGGGGCGGGGAGAGACCCAGTACTTC.

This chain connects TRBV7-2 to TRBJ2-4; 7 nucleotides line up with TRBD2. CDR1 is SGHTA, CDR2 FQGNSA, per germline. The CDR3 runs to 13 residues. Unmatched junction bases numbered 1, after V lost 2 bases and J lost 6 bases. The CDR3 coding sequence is TGTGCCAGCAGCTTATGGGGGGGAAACATTCAGTACTTC. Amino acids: CASSLWGGNIQYF.

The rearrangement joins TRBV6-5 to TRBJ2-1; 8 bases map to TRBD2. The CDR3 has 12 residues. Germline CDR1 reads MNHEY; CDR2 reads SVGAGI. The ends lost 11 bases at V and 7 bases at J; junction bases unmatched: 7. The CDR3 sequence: CASGGVGNEQFF. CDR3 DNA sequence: TGTGCCTCGGGGGGGGTAGGGAATGAGCAGTTCTTC.

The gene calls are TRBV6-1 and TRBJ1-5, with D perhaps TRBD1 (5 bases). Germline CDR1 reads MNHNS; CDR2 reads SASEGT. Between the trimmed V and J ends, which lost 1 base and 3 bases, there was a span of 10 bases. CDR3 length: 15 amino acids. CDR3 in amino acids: CASSEGGRNNQPQHF. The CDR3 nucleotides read TGTGCCAGCAGTGAAGGGGGCAGAAACAATCAGCCCCAGCATTTT.

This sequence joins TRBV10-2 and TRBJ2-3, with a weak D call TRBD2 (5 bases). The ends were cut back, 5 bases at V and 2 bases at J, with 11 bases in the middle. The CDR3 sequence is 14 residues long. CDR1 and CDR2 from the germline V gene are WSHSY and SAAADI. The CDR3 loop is CASSFLALTDTQYF. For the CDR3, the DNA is TGCGCCAGCAGTTTTCTAGCCCTCACAGATACGCAGTATTTT.

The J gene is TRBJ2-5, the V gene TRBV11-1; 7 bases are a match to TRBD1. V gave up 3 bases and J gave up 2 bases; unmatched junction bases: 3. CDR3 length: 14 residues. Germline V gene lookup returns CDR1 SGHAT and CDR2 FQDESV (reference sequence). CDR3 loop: CASSFGTVQETQYF. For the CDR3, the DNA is TGTGCCAGCAGCTTCGGGACAGTACAAGAGACCCAGTACTTC.

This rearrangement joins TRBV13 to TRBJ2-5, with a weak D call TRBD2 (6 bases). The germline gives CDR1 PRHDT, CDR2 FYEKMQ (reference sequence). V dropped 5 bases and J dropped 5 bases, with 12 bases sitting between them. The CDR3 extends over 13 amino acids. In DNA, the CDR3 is TGTGCCAGCAGCGAGTCGGGAGCGGAGACCCAGTACTTC. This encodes CASSESGAETQYF.

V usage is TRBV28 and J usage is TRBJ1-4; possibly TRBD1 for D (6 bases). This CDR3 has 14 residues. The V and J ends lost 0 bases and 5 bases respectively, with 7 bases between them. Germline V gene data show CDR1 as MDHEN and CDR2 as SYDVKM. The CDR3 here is CASSLWGANEKLFF. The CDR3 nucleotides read TGTGCCAGCAGTTTATGGGGGGCCAATGAAAAACTGTTTTTT.

This chain's CDR3 is CASSLGPGRATEAFF. In nucleotides, the CDR3 is TGTGCCAGCAGCTTGGGTCCAGGGAGGGCTACTGAAGCTTTCTTT. V usage is TRBV5-5 and J usage is TRBJ1-1; D is possibly TRBD1 (5 bases). The V and J ends lost 0 bases and 5 bases respectively, with 14 bases between them. Germline V CDR1 and CDR2: SGHKS, YYEKEE (reference sequence). This CDR3 is built from 15 residues. The full variable domain, with the rest looked up from reference TRBV5-5 and TRBJ1-1, is DAGVTQSPTHLIKTRGQQVTLRCSPISGHKSVSWYQQVLGQGPQFIFQYYEKEERGRGNFPDRFSARQFPNYSSELNVNALLLGDSALYLCASSLGPGRATEAFFGQGTRLTVV.